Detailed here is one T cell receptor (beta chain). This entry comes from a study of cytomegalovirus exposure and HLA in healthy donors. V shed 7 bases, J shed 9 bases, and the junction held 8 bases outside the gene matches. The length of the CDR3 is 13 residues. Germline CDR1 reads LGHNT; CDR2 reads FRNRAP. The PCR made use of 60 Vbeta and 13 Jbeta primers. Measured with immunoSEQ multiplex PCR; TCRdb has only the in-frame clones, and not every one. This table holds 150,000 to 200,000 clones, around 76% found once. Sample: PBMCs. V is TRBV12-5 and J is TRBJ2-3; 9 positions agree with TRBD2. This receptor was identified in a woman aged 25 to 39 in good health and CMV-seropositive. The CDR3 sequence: CASELSGGHTQYF. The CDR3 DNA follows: TGTGCTAGTGAACTTAGCGGGGGACACACGCAGTATTTT.